This T cell receptor beta chain was sequenced in a study of radiation and T cells in renal cell carcinoma. Assay: immunoSEQ multiplex PCR; the TCRdb copy retains only in-frame clones and omits some. The sample shows 130,000 to 150,000 clones, 70% to 90% of them seen only once. Indicated time point: blood 4 weeks post-SBRT, at nephrectomy. Specified treatment: 15 Gy SBRT to primary tumor, nephrectomy 4 weeks later. Nephrectomy followed 15 Gy stereotactic body radiation by 4 weeks. Blood was sampled at baseline, 2 weeks and 4 weeks after SBRT. On this clone: Its antigen is unidentified.

Germline CDR1 and CDR2: MNHNS and SASEGT. The CDR3 is 12 amino acids. Trimming took 2 bases from V and 5 from J, leaving 6 bases between them. Study-level results: Top tumor clonotypes rose in blood 2 weeks post-radiation, then contracted. Baseline intratumoral clonotype presence is unknown without pretreatment biopsies.

The clonotype was recovered from a woman aged 50 to 60 with renal cell carcinoma. The J gene is TRBJ1-2, the V gene TRBV6-1; D unresolved. The specimen comprised blood, sampled from a patient whose treatment included radiotherapy and nephrectomy. CDR3 sequence reads: CASSERRYGYTF. CDR3 coding DNA: TGTGCCAGCAGTGAACGTCGGTATGGCTACACCTTC.